A single sample gave rise to the 7 T cell receptor beta chains below, sequenced in a study of blood T cell repertoires in COVID-19. Clones were sequenced by immunoSEQ multiplex PCR, and TCRdb holds only the in-frame ones, with some missing. The data contain some 290,000 clones, 90% of them singletons. Sequenced input: PBMCs or T cells enriched from blood (not recorded which). All receptors come from a young woman who had been exposed to COVID-19.

Here the CDR3 DNA reads TGTGCCAGCAGTACCGGGACACCGTACGAGCAGTACTTC. Amino acids: CASSTGTPYEQYF. The genes are TRBV12-3 or TRBV12-4 and TRBJ2-7, with D maybe TRBD1 (6 bases). CDR3 length equals 13 residues. Trimming stripped 5 bases from V and 4 bases from J, with 12 bases between.

The gene calls are TRBV4-2 and TRBJ2-1, with 8 positions matching TRBD1. The CDR3 is 16 residues long. Germline assignment: CDR1 LGHNA and CDR2 YNFKEQ. The ends lost 1 base at V and 4 bases at J; junction bases unmatched: 6. CDR3 coding DNA: TGTGCCAGCAGCCAAGCGGACAGGGCAACTTACAATGAGCAGTTCTTC. Translated: CASSQADRATYNEQFF.

As for this clone: This same CDR3 is encoded by further DNA sequences in the sample. The rearrangement uses TRBV5-1 and TRBJ1-2; 11 bases line up with TRBD1. The germline gives CDR1 SGHRS, CDR2 YFSETQ. This CDR3 is built from 14 residues. After removal of 4 bases from V and 4 bases from J, the junction contained 3 bases not matched to a gene. The CDR3 region is CASSPGTGGYGYTF. The CDR3, as DNA: TGCGCCAGCAGCCCGGGGACAGGGGGCTATGGCTACACCTTC.

This clone showed up just once. The chain employs TRBV7-2 and TRBJ2-1; the match to TRBD2 covers 7 bases. Unmatched junction bases numbered 13, after V lost 4 bases and J lost 4 bases. In germline, CDR1 is SGHTA, CDR2 FQGNSA. The CDR3 has 17 amino acids. CDR3 protein: CASSSRAASGPYNEQFF. CDR3 nucleotides: TGTGCCAGCAGCTCCCGGGCGGCTAGCGGACCGTACAATGAGCAGTTCTTC.

V and J are TRBV2 and TRBJ1-2; D is unclear. The CDR3 spans 14 residues. V was pared by 5 bases and J by 0 bases, with 10 bases between. Germline lookup yields CDR1 SNHLY and CDR2 FYNNEI. The CDR3 here is CASSLEGANYGYTF. The CDR3 nucleotides are TGTGCCAGCAGTTTGGAGGGCGCTAACTATGGCTACACCTTC.

The chain couples TRBV11-2 to TRBJ1-2; D is perhaps TRBD1 (6 bases). V lost 2 bases and J lost 6, with 19 bases in between. Germline CDR1 SGHAT, CDR2 FQNNGV. The CDR3 consists of 16 residues. CDR3 sequence (DNA): TGTGCCAGCAGCTTATCGGGTTCTCAGGGGACCCATGGCTACACCTTC. Residues: CASSLSGSQGTHGYTF.

The count of this clone is one. V and J are TRBV12-3 or TRBV12-4 and TRBJ1-2; the D is unclear. V gave up 1 base and J gave up 8 bases, with 11 bases separating them. The CDR3 runs 13 residues. The CDR3 reads CASSLDGVGGYTF. The DNA of the CDR3 is TGTGCCAGCAGTTTAGACGGGGTTGGGGGCTACACCTTC.